These 21 T cell receptor beta chains share one sample of origin, sequenced in a study of blood T cell repertoires in COVID-19. This table comes from immunoSEQ multiplex PCR, and its TCRdb copy is limited to in-frame clones, with some not included. The sample lists roughly 66,000 clones; more than 85% were seen once. Material for sequencing was peripheral blood. The origin of the receptors is a human donor with active COVID-19. The donor label of this sample is uncertain.

The DNA of the CDR3 is TGTGCCAGCAGCCCATTCGTGGGGAGCTCCTACAATGAGCAGTTCTTC. This translates into CASSPFVGSSYNEQFF. This chain uses TRBV7-8 with TRBJ2-1; a possible D gene is TRBD2 (5 bases). Germline CDR1 and CDR2: SGHVS and FQNEAQ. V lost 5 bases and J 0 bases, leaving 14 bases between the germline ends. This CDR3 region has 16 residues.

This clone appeared once. The gene calls are TRBV10-3 and TRBJ2-7, with D possibly TRBD1 on 5 matching bases. Germline assignment: CDR1 ENHRY and CDR2 SYGVKD. V lost 5 bases, J lost 3 bases, and 14 bases lay in between. The CDR3 has 14 residues. CDR3: CAISPQGTNYEQYF. In DNA, the CDR3 is TGTGCCATCAGTCCTCAGGGTACAAACTACGAGCAGTACTTC.

The rearrangement joins TRBV4-2 to TRBJ2-1; tentative D call: TRBD2 (6 bases). CDR1 and CDR2 (germline): LGHNA, YNFKEQ. The CDR3 is 14 amino acids. The germline V and J ends were trimmed by 1 base and 9 bases, with 13 bases remaining between them. CDR3 sequence reads: CASSQGGGWSEQFF. In DNA form, the CDR3 reads TGTGCCAGCAGCCAAGGAGGAGGGTGGAGTGAGCAGTTCTTC.

The gene calls are TRBV5-4 and TRBJ1-1; D gene uncertain. The CDR3 is 15 residues long. V lost 4 bases and J 1 base, leaving 14 bases between the germline ends. The germline V gene has CDR1 SGHNT and CDR2 YYREEE (reference sequence). The DNA for the CDR3 is TGTGCCAGCAGCCGGGATGGGGTTCGGAACACTGAAGCTTTCTTT. It yields the protein CASSRDGVRNTEAFF.

This sequence joins TRBV19 and TRBJ1-6; possibly TRBD1 for D (5 bases). Germline V gives CDR1 LNHDA, CDR2 SQIVND (reference sequence). V was cut by 11 bases and J by 4 bases, with 12 bases left in between. The CDR3 loop spans 13 amino acids. CDR3 DNA sequence: TGTGCCTCCCGACAGCCTTATAATTCACCCCTCCACTTT. It specifies CASRQPYNSPLHF.

V usage is TRBV7-2 and J usage is TRBJ2-5; the match to TRBD2 covers 11 bases. Germline V CDR1 and CDR2: SGHTA, FQGNSA. There are 16 residues in the CDR3. The V and J ends lost 2 bases and 1 base, in that order; junction bases with no gene match: 3. The CDR3 region is CASSLSSGRSQETQYF. As DNA, the CDR3 is TGTGCCAGCAGCTTATCTAGCGGGAGGAGCCAAGAGACCCAGTACTTC.

The chain uses TRBV6-5 and TRBJ1-6, with TRBD1 matching over 9 bases. With V trimmed by 6 bases and J by 8 bases, 8 bases remained unmatched. The germline CDR1 and CDR2 sequences are MNHEY and SVGAGI. This CDR3 spans 15 amino acids. CDR3 protein: CASSHDRGKDSPLHF. CDR3 sequence (DNA): TGTGCCAGCAGCCATGACAGGGGGAAGGATTCACCCCTCCACTTT.

The chain couples TRBV7-2 to TRBJ2-1, with TRBD2 identical over 8 bases. This CDR3 contains 16 residues. The ends lost 4 bases at V and 2 bases at J; junction bases unmatched: 7. The germline CDR1 and CDR2 sequences are SGHTA and FQGNSA. CDR3 DNA: TGTGCCAGCAGCTCAACCCTACTAGCGGCCTACAATGAGCAGTTCTTC. Amino acid sequence: CASSSTLLAAYNEQFF. Looking up the rest from reference TRBV7-2 and TRBJ2-1 gives the full variable domain: GAGVSQSPSNKVTEKGKDVELRCDPISGHTALYWYRQSLGQGLEFLIYFQGNSAPDKSGLPSDRFSAERTGGSVSTLTIQRTQQEDSAVYLCASSSTLLAAYNEQFFGPGTRLTVL.

The chain joins TRBV19 to TRBJ1-3; no definite D call. Trimming took 5 bases from V and 0 from J, leaving 11 bases between them. Germline V CDR1 and CDR2: LNHDA, SQIVND (reference sequence). The CDR3 covers 15 residues. The CDR3: CASSVGRSSGNTIYF. The CDR3 DNA follows: TGTGCCAGTAGTGTAGGACGGAGCTCTGGAAACACCATATATTTT.

This clone was counted only a few times. The chain carries TRBV3-1 (or the pseudogene TRBV3-2) and TRBJ2-5, with 8 bases fitting TRBD2. The CDR3 covers 15 residues. V trimming: 1 base; J trimming: 3 bases; junction bases outside the gene matches: 4. Germline V CDR1 and CDR2: LGHDT, YNNKEL (reference sequence). The CDR3 DNA sequence: TGTGCCAGCAGCCAAGTTGCACTAGCGGAAGAGACCCAGTACTTC. Translating it yields CASSQVALAEETQYF.

V gene TRBV5-1 combines with J gene TRBJ2-3, with D unresolved. Trimming took 5 bases from V and 2 from J, leaving 12 bases between them. CDR1 is SGHRS, CDR2 YFSETQ, per germline. The CDR3 length is 14 residues. The CDR3 loop reads CASRGGSNTDTQYF. For the CDR3, the DNA is TGCGCCAGCAGAGGCGGCTCTAACACAGATACGCAGTATTTT.

The V call is TRBV29-1, the J call TRBJ2-3, with D possibly matching TRBD2 (7 bases). This CDR3 has 13 amino acids. V was cut by 0 bases and J by 9 bases, with 13 bases left in between. Germline V gene lookup returns CDR1 SQVTM and CDR2 ANQGSEA. CDR3 sequence: CSVEDRGALTQYF. As DNA, the CDR3 is TGCAGCGTTGAAGATCGGGGGGCCCTGACGCAGTATTTT.

V and J are TRBV28 and TRBJ2-7; 14 nucleotides line up with TRBD2. CDR1 is MDHEN, CDR2 SYDVKM, per germline. CDR3 size: 16 residues. V gave up 3 bases and J gave up 3 bases; unmatched junction bases: 4. CDR3 nucleotide sequence: TGTGCCAGCAGTTTCTTCGGGACTAGCGGGAGCTACGAGCAGTACTTC. As protein: CASSFFGTSGSYEQYF.

The rearrangement joins TRBV7-3 to TRBJ2-1; 9 nucleotides align to TRBD2. With 11 bases clipped from V and 5 bases from J, the junction kept 7 bases outside the gene matches. Per the germline V gene, CDR1 is SGHTA and CDR2 is FQGTGA. This CDR3 comprises 13 residues. The CDR3 reads CASAGGYNNEQFF. The CDR3 DNA is TGTGCCTCAGCGGGAGGTTACAACAATGAGCAGTTCTTC.

The chain uses TRBV29-1 and TRBJ1-1; 7 bases match TRBD1. The CDR3 totals 14 residues. Germline-derived CDR1 and CDR2 are SQVTM and ANQGSEA. V was pared by 7 bases and J by 3 bases, with 11 bases of the junction left unmatched. CDR3 protein: CSARGRLTDTEAFF. The CDR3 DNA reads TGCAGCGCTAGGGGGCGACTTACGGACACTGAAGCTTTCTTT.

This chain uses TRBV4-3 with TRBJ2-5; D remains unclear. Germline CDR1 is LGHNA and CDR2 is YSLEER. Between the trimmed V and J ends, which lost 0 bases and 0 bases, there was a span of 11 bases. The CDR3 runs to 16 residues. CDR3 bases: TGCGCCAGCAGCCAAGAACTCTGGGCAGACCAAGAGACCCAGTACTTC. This encodes CASSQELWADQETQYF.

The chain uses TRBV24-1 and TRBJ2-1; 16 bases match TRBD2. V dropped 5 bases and J dropped 8; count of bases not matched to a gene: 11. This CDR3 is 18 amino acids long. Per the germline V gene, CDR1 is KGHDR and CDR2 is SFDVKD. The CDR3, as DNA: TGTGCCACCAGTGGTGGGAACGCCGGGACTAGCGGGAGGGATGAGCAGTTCTTC. This codes for CATSGGNAGTSGRDEQFF.

The chain has TRBV28 and TRBJ2-2; D not certain. V was shortened by 6 bases and J by 5 bases, with 10 bases between the two germline ends. Germline V lookup: CDR1 MDHEN, CDR2 SYDVKM. The CDR3 is 13 residues long. The CDR3 loop is CASRPVRTGELFF. For the CDR3, the DNA is TGTGCCAGCAGGCCCGTGAGGACCGGGGAGCTGTTTTTT.

This clone was seen a single time. The V call is TRBV6-6, the J call TRBJ2-5, with 7 bases that match TRBD1. Germline V gene sequence: CDR1 MNHNY, CDR2 SVGAGI (reference sequence). V was pared by 10 bases and J by 7 bases, with 15 bases of the junction left unmatched. The CDR3 length is 14 residues. CDR3 DNA sequence: TGTGCCACAAAACAGGGGCCCTCTTTGGCGACCCAGTACTTC. The encoded protein is CATKQGPSLATQYF.

V gene TRBV5-6 combines with J gene TRBJ1-1; D uncertain. The germline V gene encodes CDR1 SGHDT and CDR2 YYEEEE. The CDR3 extends over 13 amino acids. Trimming removed 3 bases at V and 4 bases at J, with 10 bases between. CDR3 bases: TGTGCCAGCAGCTGGCAAGCGGGCACTGAAGCTTTCTTT. It is translated as CASSWQAGTEAFF.

This clone appeared once. The chain employs TRBV19 and TRBJ1-6; 9 positions match TRBD1. The J segment lost 10 bases and the V segment lost 6 bases, leaving 7 bases of the junction unmatched. This CDR3 has 14 residues. Germline CDR1 LNHDA, CDR2 SQIVND (reference sequence). Here the CDR3 reads CASSPQGASSPLHF. Written as DNA, the CDR3 is TGTGCCAGTAGCCCACAGGGGGCGTCGTCACCCCTCCACTTT.